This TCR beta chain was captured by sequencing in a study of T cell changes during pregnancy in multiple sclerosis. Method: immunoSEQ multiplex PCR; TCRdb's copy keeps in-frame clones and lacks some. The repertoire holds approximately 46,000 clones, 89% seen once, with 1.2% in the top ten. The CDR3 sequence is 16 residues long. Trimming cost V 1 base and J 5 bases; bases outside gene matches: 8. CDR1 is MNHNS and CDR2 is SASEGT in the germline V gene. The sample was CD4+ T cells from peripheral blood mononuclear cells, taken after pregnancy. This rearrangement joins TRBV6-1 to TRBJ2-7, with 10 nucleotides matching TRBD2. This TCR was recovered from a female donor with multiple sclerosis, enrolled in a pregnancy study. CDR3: CASSEGELAGQNEQYF. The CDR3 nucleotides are TGTGCCAGCAGTGAAGGTGAACTAGCGGGACAAAACGAGCAGTACTTC.